Below, one TCR beta chain is given with its context. In the study's own analysis: Amplifying reference gene primers gave estimates of nucleated cell counts. Using immunoSEQ multiplex PCR, the repertoire was profiled, and TCRdb retains in-frame clones only, with some absent. The V and J calls and clone size are taken from that table; D and trimming were inferred from the DNA. The sample shows about 320,000 clones, 80% to 90% of them seen only once. The CDR3 loop spans 16 amino acids. V shed 1 base and J shed 0 bases, with 9 bases lying between them. Germline CDR1 SGHVS, CDR2 FQNEAQ. The sample is drawn from a study of blood T cell repertoires in COVID-19. Study overall: The United States, Italy and Spain supplied acute and convalescent COVID-19 samples. The analysed material was cDNA or gDNA that came from T cells, B-cell-depleted T cells, or PBMCs.

This chain connects TRBV7-8 to TRBJ2-2; D remains ambiguous. The sequence was collected from a man between 18 and 29 years old who had recovered from COVID-19. The sample was peripheral blood. The CDR3 DNA is TGTGCCAGCAGCTTAGTTGGCAGTACGAACACCGGGGAGCTGTTTTTT. Protein product: CASSLVGSTNTGELFF.